A single sample is the source of the 28 T cell receptor beta chains below, sequenced in a study of early T cells in non-severe SARS-CoV-2 infection. TCRdb recomputed calls from the 5' RACE reads with MiXCR, one row per CDR3 protein. The repertoire holds 50,000 to 60,000 distinct CDR3 sequences, with roughly 9.6% as singletons. Sequenced: whole blood. The receptors come from an adult who was a healthcare worker with PCR-confirmed SARS-CoV-2 infection or an uninfected control (not recorded which).

This clonotype was detected many times. The chain has TRBV2 and TRBJ2-7; 8 nucleotides line up with TRBD1. Germline V gene lookup returns CDR1 SNHLY and CDR2 FYNNEI. This CDR3 has 13 amino acids. V lost 5 bases, J lost 4 bases, and 4 bases stayed unmatched. CDR3 DNA sequence: TGTGCCAGCAGTCCAGGGGGCGAGTACGAGCAGTACTTC. Encoded protein: CASSPGGEYEQYF.

This clonotype was seen ten or more times. The rearrangement uses TRBV6-2 or TRBV6-3 and TRBJ1-1; D call uncertain. Trimming stripped 2 bases from V and 1 base from J, with 8 bases between. Germline loops: CDR1 MNHEY, CDR2 SVGEGT. The CDR3 contains 14 residues. The CDR3 here is CASSYGVRNTEAFF. CDR3 nucleotide sequence: TGTGCCAGCAGTTACGGGGTGAGGAACACTGAAGCTTTCTTT.

This clonotype was observed a handful of times. The V call is TRBV12-3 or TRBV12-4, the J call TRBJ2-3; D gene ambiguous. V dropped 5 bases and J dropped 2 bases, with 11 bases sitting between them. The CDR3 sequence is 14 residues long. The CDR3 DNA sequence: TGTGCCAGCAGTCCAAAACTGATCACAGATACGCAGTATTTT. As protein: CASSPKLITDTQYF.

V gene TRBV5-1 combines with J gene TRBJ1-1, with D hard to call. This CDR3 region has 14 residues. Germline V gene data show CDR1 as SGHRS and CDR2 as YFSETQ. V dropped 2 bases and J dropped 3 bases, with 11 bases sitting between them. This CDR3 is CASSFRRGYTEAFF. CDR3 nucleotides: TGCGCCAGCAGCTTCCGACGGGGTTACACTGAAGCTTTCTTT.

This clonotype was counted ten times or more. The V and J genes are TRBV5-1 and TRBJ1-1; D gene ambiguous. V was shortened by 0 bases and J by 7 bases, with 10 bases between the two germline ends. CDR3 size: 13 residues. CDR1 SGHRS and CDR2 YFSETQ come from the germline V gene. In DNA form, the CDR3 reads TGCGCCAGCAGCTTGGCCAGGCCTAATGAAGCTTTCTTT. Translated, it gives CASSLARPNEAFF.

The sample holds many counts of this clonotype. The rearrangement uses TRBV23-1 and TRBJ1-4; D uncertain. TRBV23-1 is noted as an ORF with a role that remains uncertain. The CDR3 has 11 residues. The V end was cut by 2 bases, the J end by 11 bases, with 6 bases between. The CDR3 sequence is CASSQGGKLFF. The CDR3 region has the DNA TGCGCCAGCAGTCAAGGCGGGAAACTGTTTTTT.

The chain recombines TRBV21-1 with TRBJ1-4; TRBD1 is the table's D call, not checked against the DNA. TRBV21-1 represents a pseudogene. The CDR3 extends over 17 amino acids. CDR3 in amino acids: CASSNPDRVGNNEKLFF. DNA of the CDR3: TGTGCCAGCAGCAACCCGGACAGGGTTGGGAATAATGAAAAACTGTTTTTT.

This clonotype showed up many times. This rearrangement joins TRBV5-1 to TRBJ1-3, with unresolved D. Trimming took off 4 bases at V and 0 bases at J, with 14 bases between the two ends. The CDR3 is made up of 16 amino acids. CDR1 is SGHRS and CDR2 is YFSETQ in the germline V gene. The CDR3 bases are TGCGCCAGCAGCATTACGGCTACAAGCTCTGGAAACACCATATATTTT. This encodes CASSITATSSGNTIYF.

At least ten counts were recorded for this clonotype. The chain uses TRBV20-1 and TRBJ2-3, with 10 nucleotides matching TRBD2. Germline-derived CDR1 and CDR2 are DFQATT and SNEGSKA (reference sequence). This CDR3 spans 14 amino acids. The J segment lost 4 bases and the V segment lost 6 bases, leaving 7 bases of the junction unmatched. CDR3 sequence (DNA): TGCAGTGCCCTGTCCAGCGGGGGGGCAGATACGCAGTATTTT. Its translation is CSALSSGGADTQYF.

The chain is built from TRBV7-2 and TRBJ2-2; TRBD2 matches 7 bases. CDR1 SGHTA and CDR2 FQGNSA come from the germline V gene. V shed 1 base and J 7 bases; nucleotides not matched to a gene: 9. The CDR3 covers 16 residues. CDR3 protein: CASSLDPSGASGELFF. CDR3 nucleotides: TGTGCCAGCAGCTTAGACCCCAGCGGGGCGAGCGGGGAGCTGTTTTTT.

This clonotype has a count of ten or more. This chain connects TRBV18 to TRBJ1-1; 9 bases line up with TRBD1. CDR1 and CDR2 (germline): KGHSH, LQKENI. This CDR3 region has 13 residues. Losses at the gene ends were 8 bases for V and 1 base for J; bases not matched to a gene: 2. CDR3 DNA sequence: TGTGCCAGCACGGGACAGGGGAACACTGAAGCTTTCTTT. It yields the protein CASTGQGNTEAFF.

This clonotype has more than one count but fewer than ten. V gene TRBV11-2 combines with J gene TRBJ1-1, with D hard to call. Trimming shortened V by 0 bases and J by 6 bases, and 5 bases separated the two germline ends. CDR3 length: 12 residues. Germline V gene data show CDR1 as SGHAT and CDR2 as FQNNGV. The CDR3 spells CASSLDPPEAFF. CDR3 sequence (DNA): TGTGCCAGCAGCTTAGATCCTCCTGAAGCTTTCTTT.

The chain recombines TRBV4-3 with TRBJ1-2; TRBD1 agrees at 8 bases. The V gene's germline CDR1 is LGHNA and CDR2 YSLEER. The junction had 10 bases not matched to a gene; V was cut back by 6 bases and J by 4 bases. This CDR3 contains 15 residues. The CDR3 spells CASSFWTGNSYGYTF. The CDR3 DNA reads TGCGCCAGCAGTTTTTGGACAGGGAATAGCTATGGCTACACCTTC.

This sequence joins TRBV6-5 and TRBJ2-7; TRBD2 matches at 11 bases. V trimming: 2 bases; J trimming: 1 base; junction bases outside the gene matches: 1. The CDR3 is 15 residues long. CDR1 and CDR2 (germline): MNHEY, SVGAGI. The CDR3 loop is CASSYVAGGSYEQYF. As DNA, the CDR3 is TGTGCCAGCAGTTACGTAGCGGGAGGGTCCTACGAGCAGTACTTC.

The chain carries TRBV21-1 and TRBJ1-1; no DNA check was done on the table's D call, TRBD1. TRBV21-1 is tagged as a pseudogene. The CDR3 consists of 16 residues. The CDR3 nucleotides read TGTGCCAGCAGCAAAGAACCAGGACAGGTGAACACTGAAGCTTTCTTT. It codes for CASSKEPGQVNTEAFF.

This chain joins TRBV29-1 and TRBJ1-2; D is ambiguous. V was shortened by 0 bases and J by 7 bases, with 3 bases between the two germline ends. The CDR3 extends over 10 amino acids. Germline assignment: CDR1 SQVTM and CDR2 ANQGSEA. The CDR3 sequence: CSVEEGGYTF. The CDR3 DNA reads TGCAGCGTTGAAGAAGGTGGCTACACCTTC.

Ten or more counts support this clonotype. The CDR3 sequence is CASRQSPGQRNQPQHF. CDR3 DNA: TGTGCCAGCAGACAGTCACCGGGACAAAGAAATCAGCCCCAGCATTTT. The chain has TRBV12-3 or TRBV12-4 and TRBJ1-5; D may be TRBD1 (6 bases). Trimming left V 6 bases short and J 4 bases short, with 19 bases between. The CDR3 extends over 16 amino acids.

The rearrangement uses TRBV20-1 and TRBJ2-3, with D hard to call. From germline, CDR1 is DFQATT and CDR2 SNEGSKA (reference sequence). CDR3 length: 14 amino acids. Trimming took off 4 bases at V and 2 bases at J, with 13 bases between the two ends. The CDR3 DNA follows: TGCAGTGCTATTGGGGTTTTCTACACAGATACGCAGTATTTT. Residues: CSAIGVFYTDTQYF.

V and J are TRBV20-1 and TRBJ2-7, with 11 bases aligning to TRBD2. The germline V gene has CDR1 DFQATT and CDR2 SNEGSKA (reference sequence). The CDR3 has 13 amino acids. V lost 8 bases to trimming and J lost 6 bases; unmatched junction nucleotides: 9. CDR3 nucleotides: TGCAGTCCCTCTAGCGGGGGGACGGGCGAGCAGTACTTC. This gives the protein CSPSSGGTGEQYF.

This clonotype was seen repeatedly, ten times or more. V gene TRBV14 combines with J gene TRBJ1-5, with D possibly TRBD1 on 5 matching bases. The V gene's germline CDR1 is SGHDN and CDR2 FVKESK. V dropped 1 base and J dropped 5 bases, with 9 bases sitting between them. The CDR3 totals 14 residues. The CDR3 DNA reads TGTGCCAGCAGCCAAGTGGGACCCCATCAGCCCCAGCATTTT. Protein product: CASSQVGPHQPQHF.

This clonotype appeared a few times. This rearrangement joins TRBV10-3 to TRBJ2-1; a weak D match, TRBD2 (6 bases). Germline CDR1 ENHRY, CDR2 SYGVKD. Trimming took 6 bases from V and 10 from J, leaving 19 bases between them. The CDR3 loop spans 14 amino acids. CDR3 loop: CAIRSGTPMGEQFF. The CDR3, as DNA: TGTGCCATCAGGTCCGGGACTCCCATGGGGGAGCAGTTCTTC.

The table lists this clonotype with a few counts. J is TRBJ2-5 and V is TRBV20-1, with 9 positions matching TRBD1. CDR1 and CDR2 (germline): DFQATT, SNEGSKA (reference sequence). The V and J ends lost 3 bases and 3 bases, in that order; junction bases with no gene match: 8. CDR3 size: 15 residues. DNA for the CDR3: TGCAGTGCTAGCGAAGTACGGACAGGGGAAGAGACCCAGTACTTC. Amino acids: CSASEVRTGEETQYF.

V and J are TRBV7-2 and TRBJ2-1; 13 bases are a match to TRBD2. V lost 10 bases and J lost 9; bases outside the gene matches: 9. This CDR3 region has 14 residues. Germline lookup yields CDR1 SGHTA and CDR2 FQGNSA. As DNA, the CDR3 is TGTGCCACCTCACTAGCGGGAGGGCCCGGTGAGCAGTTCTTC. It is translated as CATSLAGGPGEQFF.

V and J are TRBV30 and TRBJ1-1, with a weak D call TRBD1 (5 bases). This CDR3 has 12 amino acids. Looked up from germline, CDR1 is GTSNPN and CDR2 is SVGIG (reference sequence). V was clipped by 6 bases and J by 6 bases, with 14 bases between them. This CDR3 reads CACVRVYPEAFF. DNA for the CDR3: TGTGCCTGCGTCAGGGTATATCCTGAAGCTTTCTTT.

The rearrangement links TRBV7-9 to TRBJ2-6; 9 nucleotides line up with TRBD1. CDR1 is SEHNR, CDR2 FQNEAQ, per germline (reference sequence). The CDR3 extends over 20 amino acids. Trimming removed 7 bases from V and 0 bases from J; junction bases left unmatched: 16. Here the CDR3 DNA reads TGTGCCAGCAAGGTTGACCCACGGGACAGGGCCTCCTCTGGGGCCAACGTCCTGACTTTC. Translating it yields CASKVDPRDRASSGANVLTF.

As for this clonotype: Germline is not matched at one junction end, which may reflect a read error. This rearrangement joins TRBV7-7 to TRBJ2-1, with 7 bases fitting TRBD2. CDR1 and CDR2 (germline): SSHAT, FNYEAQ (reference sequence). The CDR3 covers 17 residues. The CDR3 DNA reads as TGTGCTAGCAGCTTAGCCCCCAGCGGGAATTCCTACAATGAGCAGTTCTTC. Translation gives CASSLAPSGNSYNEQFF. Variable domain in full (rest from reference TRBV7-7 and TRBJ2-1): GAGVSQSPRYKVTKRGQDVTLRCDPISSHATLYWYQQALGQGPEFLTYFNYEAQPDKSGLPSDRFSAERPEGSISTLTIQRTEQRDSAMYRCASSLAPSGNSYNEQFFGPGTRLTVL.

This clonotype has only a few counts. This chain joins TRBV3-1 and TRBJ2-7; D gene ambiguous. With 2 bases removed from V and 7 bases from J, the gap between germline ends came to 9 bases. The germline V gene has CDR1 LGHDT and CDR2 YNNKEL (reference sequence). There are 12 residues in the CDR3. Written as DNA, the CDR3 is TGTGCCAGCAGCCAAACCCACTTGGAGCAGTACTTC. Translation gives CASSQTHLEQYF.

This clonotype was counted ten times or more. The J gene is TRBJ2-3, the V gene TRBV10-3; 11 positions match TRBD2. V trimming: 0 bases; J trimming: 5 bases; junction bases outside the gene matches: 10. This CDR3 spans 18 amino acids. From germline, CDR1 is ENHRY and CDR2 SYGVKD. The DNA of the CDR3 is TGTGCCATCAGTGAGTCGCGGTCGCCTAGCGGGGGGATAGATACGCAGTATTTT. Protein product: CAISESRSPSGGIDTQYF.